This TCR beta chain was identified during a study of blood T cell repertoires in COVID-19. Across the whole study: Collection of acute and convalescent COVID-19 samples took place in the United States, Italy and Spain.

This CDR3 has 13 amino acids. Germline CDR1 and CDR2: LGHNT and FRNRAP. Trimming took 3 bases from V and 5 from J; bases not matched to a gene: 3. Source study methods: Nucleated cell counts were estimated from reference gene primer amplification. Produced via immunoSEQ multiplex PCR; TCRdb's table is partial and in-frame only. The DNA was the basis for D and trimming; V, J and clone size are from that table. Of around 100,000 clones in the sample, 81% are singletons; the top ten hold 1.5% to 1.8%. The sample consisted of peripheral blood. The origin of this receptor is a man in his forties or fifties with acute or convalescent COVID-19. The chain is built from TRBV12-5 and TRBJ2-5, with TRBD2 identical over 7 bases. The CDR3, as DNA: TGTGCTAGTGGTTTTTTCGGGGGGGAGACCCAGTACTTC. It yields the protein CASGFFGGETQYF. Supplemented by reference TRBV12-5 and TRBJ2-5, the full variable domain reads DARVTQTPRHKVTEMGQEVTMRCQPILGHNTVFWYRQTMMQGLELLAYFRNRAPLDDSGMPKDRFSAEMPDATLATLKIQPSEPRDSAVYFCASGFFGGETQYFGPGTRLLVL.